A selection of T cell receptor beta chains follows, all from one sample in a study of blood T cells in healthy people across ages. One entry per CDR3 protein, called by TCRdb with MiXCR from the 5' RACE reads. Among around 500,000 distinct CDR3 sequences listed, about a quarter were seen once. In addition, the sample was reused for a study of T cells of mothers and their children.

Sequences were obtained from blood. The receptors were gathered from a boy younger than 10 in good health. The CDR3 runs from the conserved cysteine through the conserved F or W. Fields, in order: CDR3 DNA, CDR3 protein, V gene, D gene, J gene, CDR3 length, clone size. D genes are given only for firm matches. Clone size is shown for a subset of rows, as once, few, many or a class of expanded clone.

TGTGCGAGTCAGGGGGCGTCTAGTGAAGCTTTCTTT CASQGASSEAFF TRBV10-3 TRBD1 TRBJ1-1 12 -
TGTGCCAGCAGCCCTTCACAGGGAACGTCCGAGCAGTACTTC CASSPSQGTSEQYF TRBV7-8 - TRBJ2-7 14 -
TGCGCCAGCAGCCCCGCGGCCTCCTACGAGCAGTACTTC CASSPAASYEQYF TRBV5-1 - TRBJ2-7 13 few
TGTGCCAGCAGCTTGGGACTAGCGGGGGTCACAGATACGCAGTATTTT CASSLGLAGVTDTQYF TRBV7-2 TRBD2 TRBJ2-3 16 -
TGTGCCATCAGTGAGGACTCAAACACAGATACGCAGTATTTT CAISEDSNTDTQYF TRBV10-3 - TRBJ2-3 14 -
TGTGCCAGCAGCAGAGGGCTACCCCTCTCCTACGAGCAGTACTTC CASSRGLPLSYEQYF TRBV28 - TRBJ2-7 15 -
TGCAGCGCCCGGGAGGGTGGGGGCAATGAGCAGTTCTTC CSAREGGGNEQFF TRBV29-1 TRBD2 TRBJ2-1 13 -
TGCAGTGCTAGTCCTCCCCTTTCCGCAAGTGGCTACAATGAGCAGTTCTTC CSASPPLSASGYNEQFF TRBV20-1 - TRBJ2-1 17 -
TGTGCTAGCAGCCGGGGCGAGGTAACTGAAGCTTTCTTT CASSRGEVTEAFF TRBV12-5 - TRBJ1-1 13 -
TGCGCCAGCAGCTTGCTGACAGGGCGGACGGAGACCCAGTACTTC CASSLLTGRTETQYF TRBV5-1 TRBD1 TRBJ2-5 15 -
TGTGCCAGCAGTTACGGTCTAGCGGGGAGATCACAAGAGACCCAGTACTTC CASSYGLAGRSQETQYF TRBV6-2/TRBV6-3 TRBD2 TRBJ2-5 17 -
TGCAGTGCTAGCCTGGGAGATGGCTACAATGAGCAGTTCTTC CSASLGDGYNEQFF TRBV20-1 - TRBJ2-1 14 -
TGTGCCAGCAGTTTAGGACAGGGTTTCGGGACCCAGTACTTC CASSLGQGFGTQYF TRBV12-3/TRBV12-4 TRBD1 TRBJ2-5 14 few
TGTACCAGCAGTGGATCAGGTTTAGGCGGCTACACCTTC CTSSGSGLGGYTF TRBV27 - TRBJ1-2 13 few
TGTGCCAGCAGCCCTCTAAGGGGGACCACCTACAATGAGCAGTTCTTC CASSPLRGTTYNEQFF TRBV14 - TRBJ2-1 16 -
TGTGCCAGCAGCTTAGACGGGGCAACAGCTCTAAACTATGGCTACACCTTC CASSLDGATALNYGYTF TRBV11-2 - TRBJ1-2 17 -
TGCAGTGCTACTGGGAGGGAATACAATGAGCAGTTCTTC CSATGREYNEQFF TRBV20-1 TRBD2 TRBJ2-1 13 -